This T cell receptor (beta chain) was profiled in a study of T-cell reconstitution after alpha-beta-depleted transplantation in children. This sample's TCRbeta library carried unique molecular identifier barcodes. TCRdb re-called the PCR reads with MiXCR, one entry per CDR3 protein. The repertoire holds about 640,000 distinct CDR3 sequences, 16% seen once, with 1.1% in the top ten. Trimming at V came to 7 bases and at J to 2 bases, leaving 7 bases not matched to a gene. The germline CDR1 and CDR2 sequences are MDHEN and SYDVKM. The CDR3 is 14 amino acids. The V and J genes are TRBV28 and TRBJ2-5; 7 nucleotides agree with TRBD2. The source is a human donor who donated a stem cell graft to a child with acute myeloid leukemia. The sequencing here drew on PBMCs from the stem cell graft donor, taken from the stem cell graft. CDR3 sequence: CASNPWRGQETQYF. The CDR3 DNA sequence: TGTGCCAGCAACCCCTGGCGGGGGCAAGAGACCCAGTACTTC. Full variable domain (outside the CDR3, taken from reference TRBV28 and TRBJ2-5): DVKVTQSSRYLVKRTGEKVFLECVQDMDHENMFWYRQDPGLGLRLIYFSYDVKMKEKGDIPEGYSVSREKKERFSLILESASTNQTSMYLCASNPWRGQETQYFGPGTRLLVL.